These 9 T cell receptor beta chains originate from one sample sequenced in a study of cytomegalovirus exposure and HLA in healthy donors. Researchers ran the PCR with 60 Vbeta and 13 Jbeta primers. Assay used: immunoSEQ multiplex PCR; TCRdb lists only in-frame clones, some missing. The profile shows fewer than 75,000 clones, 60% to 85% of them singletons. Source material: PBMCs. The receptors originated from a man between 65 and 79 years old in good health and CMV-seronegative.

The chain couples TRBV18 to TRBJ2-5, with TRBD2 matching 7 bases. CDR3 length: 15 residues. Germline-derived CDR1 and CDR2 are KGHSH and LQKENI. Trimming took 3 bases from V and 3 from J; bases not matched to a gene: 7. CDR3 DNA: TGTGCCAGCTCACCTCGAGGGACTACTAAAGAGACCCAGTACTTC. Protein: CASSPRGTTKETQYF. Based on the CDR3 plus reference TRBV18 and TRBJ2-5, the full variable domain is NAGVMQNPRHLVRRRGQEARLRCSPMKGHSHVYWYRQLPEEGLKFMVYLQKENIIDESGMPKERFSAEFPKEGPSILRIQQVVRGDSAAYFCASSPRGTTKETQYFGPGTRLLVL.

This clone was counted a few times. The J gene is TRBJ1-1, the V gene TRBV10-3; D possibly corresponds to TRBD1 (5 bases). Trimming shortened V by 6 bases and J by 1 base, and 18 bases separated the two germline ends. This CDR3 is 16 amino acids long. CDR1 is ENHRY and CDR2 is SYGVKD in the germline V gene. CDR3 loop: CAIRSGTADTNTEAFF. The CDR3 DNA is TGTGCCATCAGGTCCGGGACTGCGGACACGAACACTGAAGCTTTCTTT.

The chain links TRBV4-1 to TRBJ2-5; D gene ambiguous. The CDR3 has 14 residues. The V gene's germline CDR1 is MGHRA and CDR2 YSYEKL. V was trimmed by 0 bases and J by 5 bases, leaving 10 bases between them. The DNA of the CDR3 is TGCGCCAGCAGCCAAGATTCTTACGAGGAGACCCAGTACTTC. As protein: CASSQDSYEETQYF.

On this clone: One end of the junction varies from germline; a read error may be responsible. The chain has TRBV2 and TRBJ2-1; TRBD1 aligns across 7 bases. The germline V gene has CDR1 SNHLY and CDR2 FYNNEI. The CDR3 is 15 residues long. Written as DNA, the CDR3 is TGTACCAGCAGCTTACTCGGACAGGACTACAATGAGCAGTTCTTC. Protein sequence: CTSSLLGQDYNEQFF.

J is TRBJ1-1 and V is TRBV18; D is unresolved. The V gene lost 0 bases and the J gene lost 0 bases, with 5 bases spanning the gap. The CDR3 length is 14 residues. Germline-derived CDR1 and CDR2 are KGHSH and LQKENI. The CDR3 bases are TGTGCCAGCTCACCACCGGCCGTGAACACTGAAGCTTTCTTT. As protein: CASSPPAVNTEAFF.

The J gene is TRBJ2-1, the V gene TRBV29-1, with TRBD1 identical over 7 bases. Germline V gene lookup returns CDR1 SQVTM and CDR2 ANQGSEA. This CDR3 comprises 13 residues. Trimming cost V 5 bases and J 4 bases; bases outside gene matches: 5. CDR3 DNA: TGCAGCGTTCGGGACAGCCTTTACAATGAGCAGTTCTTC. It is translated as CSVRDSLYNEQFF.

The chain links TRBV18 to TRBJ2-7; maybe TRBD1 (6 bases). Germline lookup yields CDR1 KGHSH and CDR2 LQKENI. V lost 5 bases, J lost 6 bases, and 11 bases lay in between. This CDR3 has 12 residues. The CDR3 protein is CASSTGLGEQYF. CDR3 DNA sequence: TGTGCCAGCTCAACAGGGTTGGGCGAGCAGTACTTC.

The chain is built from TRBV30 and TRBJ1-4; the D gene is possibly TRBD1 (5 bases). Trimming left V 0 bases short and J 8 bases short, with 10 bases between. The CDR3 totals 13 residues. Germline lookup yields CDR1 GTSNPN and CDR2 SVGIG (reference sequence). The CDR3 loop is CAWSVGGAEKLFF. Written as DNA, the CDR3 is TGTGCCTGGAGTGTAGGTGGGGCGGAAAAACTGTTTTTT. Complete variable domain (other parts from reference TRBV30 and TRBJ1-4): SQTIHQWPATLVQPVGSPLSLECTVEGTSNPNLYWYRQAAGRGLQLLFYSVGIGQISSEVPQNLSASRPQDRQFILSSKKLLLSDSGFYLCAWSVGGAEKLFFGSGTQLSVL.

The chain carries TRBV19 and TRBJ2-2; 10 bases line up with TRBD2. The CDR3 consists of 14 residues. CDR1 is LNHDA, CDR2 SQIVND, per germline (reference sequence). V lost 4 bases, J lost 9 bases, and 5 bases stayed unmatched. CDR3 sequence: CASSTSGGAWELFF. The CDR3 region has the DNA TGTGCCAGTAGTACCAGCGGGGGGGCCTGGGAGCTGTTTTTT.